This T cell receptor beta chain was captured by sequencing in a study of monozygotic twins with inflammatory bowel disease. TCRdb reprocessed the 5' RACE reads, with one entry per CDR3 protein and no DNA. Its table lists roughly 100,000 distinct CDR3 sequences. The sequenced material came from blood. This TCR derives from a human donor with ulcerative colitis or Crohn's disease, or a healthy co-twin of an affected twin (not recorded which).

This CDR3 reads CSARTMSSYNSPLHF. The gene calls are TRBV20-1 and TRBJ1-6. The CDR3 runs to 15 residues. CDR1 DFQATT and CDR2 SNEGSKA come from the germline V gene (reference sequence).